This T cell receptor (beta chain) was observed in a study of blood T cell repertoires in COVID-19. Study-wide context: T cells, B-cell-depleted T cells, or PBMCs provided the cDNA or gDNA that served as material.

The repertoire was sequenced with immunoSEQ multiplex PCR; TCRdb's copy has only in-frame clones and lacks some. In the table there are 150,000 to 200,000 clones, about 90% of which are singletons. The source is a woman aged 60-75 years with COVID-19, enrolled during active disease. Sequencing used peripheral blood.

CDR3 amino acids: CASSFGRLAGSITGELFF. CDR3 DNA: TGTGCCAGCAGTTTCGGTCGACTAGCGGGTAGTATCACCGGGGAGCTGTTTTTT. The rearrangement uses TRBV7-2 and TRBJ2-2, with TRBD2 matching over 10 bases. The CDR3 runs 18 residues. CDR1 and CDR2 (germline): SGHTA, FQGNSA. With 6 bases clipped from V and 4 bases from J, the junction kept 14 bases outside the gene matches.